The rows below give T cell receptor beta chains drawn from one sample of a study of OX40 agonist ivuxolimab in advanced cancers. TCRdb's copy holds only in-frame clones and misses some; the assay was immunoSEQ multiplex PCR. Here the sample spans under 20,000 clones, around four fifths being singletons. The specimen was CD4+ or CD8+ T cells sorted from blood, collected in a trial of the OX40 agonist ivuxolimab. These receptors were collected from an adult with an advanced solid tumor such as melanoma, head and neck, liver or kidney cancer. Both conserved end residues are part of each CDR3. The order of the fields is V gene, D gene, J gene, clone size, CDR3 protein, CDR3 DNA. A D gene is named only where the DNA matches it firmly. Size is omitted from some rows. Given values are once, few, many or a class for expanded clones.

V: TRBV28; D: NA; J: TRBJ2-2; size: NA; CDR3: CASSLSGVSTGELFF; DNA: TGTGCCAGCAGTTTATCAGGGGTGAGCACCGGGGAGCTGTTTTTT
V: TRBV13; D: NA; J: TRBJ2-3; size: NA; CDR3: CASSLETFTDTQYF; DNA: TGTGCCAGCAGCTTAGAGACGTTCACAGATACGCAGTATTTT
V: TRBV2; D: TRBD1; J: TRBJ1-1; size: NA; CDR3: CASTRQGGQTEAFF; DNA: TGTGCCAGCACTCGACAGGGAGGACAGACTGAAGCTTTCTTT
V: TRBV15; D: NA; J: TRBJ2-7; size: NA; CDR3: CATSRGPGTQTYEQYF; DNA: TGTGCCACCAGCAGAGGCCCGGGAACACAAACCTACGAGCAGTACTTC
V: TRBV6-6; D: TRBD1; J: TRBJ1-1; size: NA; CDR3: CASSSKTGVGEAFF; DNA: TGTGCCAGCAGTTCGAAGACAGGGGTCGGTGAAGCTTTCTTT
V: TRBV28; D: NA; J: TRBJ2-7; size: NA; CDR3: CASSSPVGVAYEQYF; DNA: TGTGCCAGCAGTTCCCCGGTAGGAGTCGCCTACGAGCAGTACTTC
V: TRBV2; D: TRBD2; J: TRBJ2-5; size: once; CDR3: CASIGTSGAQETQYF; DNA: TGTGCCAGCATAGGGACTAGCGGGGCCCAAGAGACCCAGTACTTC
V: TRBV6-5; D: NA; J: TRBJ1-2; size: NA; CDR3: CASSKVQGNWGYTF; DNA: TGTGCCAGCAGCAAGGTCCAGGGGAATTGGGGCTACACCTTC
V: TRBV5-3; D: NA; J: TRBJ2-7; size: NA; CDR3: CARSYSRGVFYEQYF; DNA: TGTGCCAGAAGTTACTCCCGCGGGGTGTTCTACGAGCAGTACTTC
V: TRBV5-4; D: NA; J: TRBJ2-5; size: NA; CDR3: CASSLLLRRETQYF; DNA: TGTGCCAGCAGCTTACTACTACGCCGAGAGACCCAGTACTTC
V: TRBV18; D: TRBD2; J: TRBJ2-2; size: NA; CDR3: CASSPPRTSGSSYTGELFF; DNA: TGTGCCAGCTCGCCCCCCAGGACTAGCGGGAGTTCGTACACCGGGGAGCTGTTTTTT
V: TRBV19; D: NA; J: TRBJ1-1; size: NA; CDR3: CASSWRTEAFF; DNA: TGTGCCAGTAGTTGGCGTACTGAAGCTTTCTTT
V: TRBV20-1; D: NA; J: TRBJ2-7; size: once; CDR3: CSARGRLEQYF; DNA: TGCAGTGCAAGAGGTCGACTCGAGCAGTACTTC